Listed here are 3 T cell receptor beta chains from one sample, sequenced in a study of T cells in Graves' hyperthyroidism and ophthalmopathy. TCR beta CDR3 region amplification was performed from RNA transcripts. The HTBI set primed first-round TCR CDR3 RT-PCR. Via MiXCR, TCRdb re-called the multiplex PCR reads, giving one row per CDR3 protein. Of hundreds of thousands of distinct CDR3 sequences in the sample, 15% to 20% were seen once. The sample was blood. These receptor sequences come from a woman in her thirties with Graves' hyperthyroidism.

This clonotype was seen more than once but under ten times. The V gene is TRBV18, the J gene TRBJ2-1; D gene ambiguous. This CDR3 comprises 14 residues. Germline CDR1 KGHSH, CDR2 LQKENI. The V gene lost 6 bases and the J gene lost 8 bases, with 17 bases spanning the gap. CDR3 loop: CASSPEGIADEQFF. The CDR3, as DNA: TGTGCCAGCTCGCCGGAAGGTATTGCCGATGAGCAGTTCTTC. Complete variable domain (other parts from reference TRBV18 and TRBJ2-1): NAGVMQNPRHLVRRRGQEARLRCSPMKGHSHVYWYRQLPEEGLKFMVYLQKENIIDESGMPKERFSAEFPKEGPSILRIQQVVRGDSAAYFCASSPEGIADEQFFGPGTRLTVL.

This clonotype was seen repeatedly, ten times or more. This chain uses TRBV2 with TRBJ2-7; 13 nucleotides line up with TRBD2. Trimming cost V 10 bases and J 4 bases; bases outside gene matches: 10. CDR1 and CDR2 (germline): SNHLY, FYNNEI. The CDR3 consists of 15 residues. The CDR3 nucleotides are TGTGCCACTGGACTAGCGGGAGTTGGGTCGTACGAGCAGTACTTC. Its protein is CATGLAGVGSYEQYF.

The sample holds many counts of this clonotype. The chain uses TRBV6-2 or TRBV6-3 and TRBJ1-1; a weak D match, TRBD1 (5 bases). This CDR3 is 16 amino acids long. V dropped 5 bases and J dropped 5 bases, with 21 bases sitting between them. Per the germline V gene, CDR1 is MNHEY and CDR2 is SVGEGT. The CDR3 bases are TGTGCCAGCAGTCGGAGGCAGGGACCAGTCAGGACTGAAGCTTTCTTT. The encoded protein is CASSRRQGPVRTEAFF.